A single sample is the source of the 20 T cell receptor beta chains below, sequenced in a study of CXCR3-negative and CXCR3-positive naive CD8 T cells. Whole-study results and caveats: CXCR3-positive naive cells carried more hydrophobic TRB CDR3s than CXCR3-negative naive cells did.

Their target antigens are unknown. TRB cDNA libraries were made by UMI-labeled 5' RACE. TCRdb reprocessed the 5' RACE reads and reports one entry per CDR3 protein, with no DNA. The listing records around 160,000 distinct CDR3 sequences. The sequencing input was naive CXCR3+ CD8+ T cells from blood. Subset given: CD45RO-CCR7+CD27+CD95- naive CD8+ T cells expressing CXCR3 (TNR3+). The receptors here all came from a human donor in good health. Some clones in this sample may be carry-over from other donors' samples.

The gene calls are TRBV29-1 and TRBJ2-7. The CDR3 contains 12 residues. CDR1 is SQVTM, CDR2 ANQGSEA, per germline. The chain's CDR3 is CSVEDLVGEQYF.

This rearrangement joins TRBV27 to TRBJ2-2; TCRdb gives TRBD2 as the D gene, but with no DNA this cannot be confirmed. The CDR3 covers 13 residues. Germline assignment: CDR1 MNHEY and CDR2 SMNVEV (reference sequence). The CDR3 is CASSYGMVGELFF.

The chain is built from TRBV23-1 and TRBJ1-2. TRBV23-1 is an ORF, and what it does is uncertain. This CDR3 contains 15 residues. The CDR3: CASSLSQEGVSGYTF.

CDR3 residues: CASSLGQGYGYTF. This sequence joins TRBV7-6 and TRBJ1-2; TCRdb selects TRBD1, and the lack of DNA leaves this call unchecked. The CDR3 is 13 amino acids. Germline lookup yields CDR1 SGHVS and CDR2 FNYEAQ.

The CDR3 sequence is CSAREQGNTEAFF. The chain uses TRBV20-1 and TRBJ1-1; the D call from TCRdb, TRBD1, cannot be confirmed without DNA. CDR1 and CDR2 (germline): DFQATT, SNEGSKA (reference sequence). The CDR3 has 13 amino acids.

Here the CDR3 reads CASSLLAGQYEQYF. The chain uses TRBV5-5 and TRBJ2-7; as DNA is missing, the TRBD2 call by TCRdb cannot be tested. CDR1 and CDR2 (germline): SGHKS, YYEKEE (reference sequence). This CDR3 is 14 amino acids long.

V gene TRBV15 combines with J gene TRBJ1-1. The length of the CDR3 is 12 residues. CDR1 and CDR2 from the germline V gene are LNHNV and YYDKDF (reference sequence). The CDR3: CATSPENTEAFF.

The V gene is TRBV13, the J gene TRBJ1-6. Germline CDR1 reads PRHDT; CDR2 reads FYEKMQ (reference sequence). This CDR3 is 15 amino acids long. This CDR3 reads CASSRKKEGGSPLHF.

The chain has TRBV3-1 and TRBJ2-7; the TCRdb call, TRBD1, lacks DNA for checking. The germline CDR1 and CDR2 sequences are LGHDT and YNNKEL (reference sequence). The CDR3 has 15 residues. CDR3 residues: CASSFIQDSSYEQYF.

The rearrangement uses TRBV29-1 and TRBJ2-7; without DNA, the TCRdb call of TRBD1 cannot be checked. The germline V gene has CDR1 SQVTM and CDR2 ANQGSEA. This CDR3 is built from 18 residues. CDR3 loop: CSVEFVSGLPGAQGEQYF.

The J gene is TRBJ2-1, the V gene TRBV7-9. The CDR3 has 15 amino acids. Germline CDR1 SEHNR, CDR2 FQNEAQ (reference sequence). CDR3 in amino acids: CASSLPDSPYNEQFF.

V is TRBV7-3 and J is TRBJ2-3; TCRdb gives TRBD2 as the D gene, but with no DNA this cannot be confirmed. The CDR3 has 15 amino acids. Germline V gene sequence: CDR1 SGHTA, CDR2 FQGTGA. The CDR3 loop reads CASSPDGSGKNTQYF.

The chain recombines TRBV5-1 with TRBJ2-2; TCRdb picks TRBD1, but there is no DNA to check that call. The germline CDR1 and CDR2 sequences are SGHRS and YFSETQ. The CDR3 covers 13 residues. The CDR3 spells CASSLEGAGELFF.

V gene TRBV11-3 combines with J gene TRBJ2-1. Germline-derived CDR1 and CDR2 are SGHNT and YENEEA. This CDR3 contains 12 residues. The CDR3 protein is CASSHTSNEQFF.

The CDR3 sequence: CASSLTPEAPDTQYF. The rearrangement joins TRBV27 to TRBJ2-3. The CDR3 is 15 residues long. CDR1 is MNHEY, CDR2 SMNVEV, per germline (reference sequence).

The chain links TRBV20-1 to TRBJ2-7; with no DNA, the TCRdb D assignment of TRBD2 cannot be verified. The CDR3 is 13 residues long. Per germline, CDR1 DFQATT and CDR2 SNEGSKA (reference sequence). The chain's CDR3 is CSAPSGSPYEQYF.

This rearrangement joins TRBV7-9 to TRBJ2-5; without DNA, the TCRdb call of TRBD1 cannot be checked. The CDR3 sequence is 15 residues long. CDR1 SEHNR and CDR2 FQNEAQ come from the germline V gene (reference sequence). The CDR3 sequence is CASSFSRGPAETQYF. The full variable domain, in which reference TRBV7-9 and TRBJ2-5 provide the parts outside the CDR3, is DTGVSQNPRHKITKRGQNVTFRCDPISEHNRLYWYRQTLGQGPEFLTYFQNEAQLEKSRLLSDRFSAERPKGSFSTLEIQRTEQGDSAMYLCASSFSRGPAETQYFGPGTRLLVL.

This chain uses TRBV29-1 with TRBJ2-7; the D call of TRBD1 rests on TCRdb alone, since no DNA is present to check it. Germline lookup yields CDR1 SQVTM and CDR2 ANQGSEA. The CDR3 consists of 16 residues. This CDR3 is CSVEGEEGAGYYEQYF.

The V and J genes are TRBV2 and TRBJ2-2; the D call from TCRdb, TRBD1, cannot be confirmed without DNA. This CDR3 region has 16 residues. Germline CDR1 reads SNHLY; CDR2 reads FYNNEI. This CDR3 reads CASSPGHLKNTGELFF.

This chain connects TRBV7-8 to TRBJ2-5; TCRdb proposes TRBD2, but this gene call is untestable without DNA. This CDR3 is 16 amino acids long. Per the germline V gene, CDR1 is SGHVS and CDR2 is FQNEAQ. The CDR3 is CASSLVGTRGKETQYF. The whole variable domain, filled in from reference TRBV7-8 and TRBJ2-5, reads GAGVSQSPRYKVAKRGQDVALRCDPISGHVSLFWYQQALGQGPEFLTYFQNEAQLDKSGLPSDRFFAERPEGSVSTLKIQRTQQEDSAVYLCASSLVGTRGKETQYFGPGTRLLVL.